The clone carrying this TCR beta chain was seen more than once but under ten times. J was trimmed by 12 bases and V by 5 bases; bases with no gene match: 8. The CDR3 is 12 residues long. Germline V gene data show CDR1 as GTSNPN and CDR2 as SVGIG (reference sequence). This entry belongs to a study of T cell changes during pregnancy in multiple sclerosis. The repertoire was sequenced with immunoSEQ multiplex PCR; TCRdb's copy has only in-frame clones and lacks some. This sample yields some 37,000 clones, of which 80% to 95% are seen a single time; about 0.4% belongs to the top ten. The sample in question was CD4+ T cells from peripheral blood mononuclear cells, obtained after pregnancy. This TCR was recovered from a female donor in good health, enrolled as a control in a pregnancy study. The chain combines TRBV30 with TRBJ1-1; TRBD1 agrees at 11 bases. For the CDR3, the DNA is TGTGCCTGGGAGGACAGGGGGCTCCCGACTTTCTTT. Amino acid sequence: CAWEDRGLPTFF.